The clone carrying this TCR beta chain came up a few times. Its antigen is still unknown. The source of the sample is a study of blood T cells in healthy people across ages. Study background: Capturing about one barcoded beta molecule per two T cells was achieved by template switching. Findings and caveats of the study: Lack of knowledge of donor CMV status possibly confounded expanded clonotype changes.

With a J-beta primer mix and a sample-barcoded 5' primer, a second PCR ran 7 to 11 cycles. The template-switch adaptor was a 5' adaptor with 12 random nucleotides. It tagged each cDNA molecule. No fewer than 3 million CDR3-containing paired-end reads came from each sample. Via MiXCR, TCRdb re-called the 5' RACE reads, giving one row per CDR3 protein. In the table there are fewer than 2,000,000 distinct CDR3 sequences, around 40% of which are singletons. Trimming removed 3 bases from V and 0 bases from J, with 11 bases in between. Germline CDR1 and CDR2: LGHNA and YNFKEQ. The CDR3 runs 15 residues. The sample consisted of blood. This chain joins TRBV4-2 and TRBJ1-2; D unclear. The TCR sequence derives from a human donor in good health. CDR3 coding DNA: TGTGCCAGCAGCCAGATCCAGGAGACTAACTATGGCTACACCTTC. Its protein is CASSQIQETNYGYTF.